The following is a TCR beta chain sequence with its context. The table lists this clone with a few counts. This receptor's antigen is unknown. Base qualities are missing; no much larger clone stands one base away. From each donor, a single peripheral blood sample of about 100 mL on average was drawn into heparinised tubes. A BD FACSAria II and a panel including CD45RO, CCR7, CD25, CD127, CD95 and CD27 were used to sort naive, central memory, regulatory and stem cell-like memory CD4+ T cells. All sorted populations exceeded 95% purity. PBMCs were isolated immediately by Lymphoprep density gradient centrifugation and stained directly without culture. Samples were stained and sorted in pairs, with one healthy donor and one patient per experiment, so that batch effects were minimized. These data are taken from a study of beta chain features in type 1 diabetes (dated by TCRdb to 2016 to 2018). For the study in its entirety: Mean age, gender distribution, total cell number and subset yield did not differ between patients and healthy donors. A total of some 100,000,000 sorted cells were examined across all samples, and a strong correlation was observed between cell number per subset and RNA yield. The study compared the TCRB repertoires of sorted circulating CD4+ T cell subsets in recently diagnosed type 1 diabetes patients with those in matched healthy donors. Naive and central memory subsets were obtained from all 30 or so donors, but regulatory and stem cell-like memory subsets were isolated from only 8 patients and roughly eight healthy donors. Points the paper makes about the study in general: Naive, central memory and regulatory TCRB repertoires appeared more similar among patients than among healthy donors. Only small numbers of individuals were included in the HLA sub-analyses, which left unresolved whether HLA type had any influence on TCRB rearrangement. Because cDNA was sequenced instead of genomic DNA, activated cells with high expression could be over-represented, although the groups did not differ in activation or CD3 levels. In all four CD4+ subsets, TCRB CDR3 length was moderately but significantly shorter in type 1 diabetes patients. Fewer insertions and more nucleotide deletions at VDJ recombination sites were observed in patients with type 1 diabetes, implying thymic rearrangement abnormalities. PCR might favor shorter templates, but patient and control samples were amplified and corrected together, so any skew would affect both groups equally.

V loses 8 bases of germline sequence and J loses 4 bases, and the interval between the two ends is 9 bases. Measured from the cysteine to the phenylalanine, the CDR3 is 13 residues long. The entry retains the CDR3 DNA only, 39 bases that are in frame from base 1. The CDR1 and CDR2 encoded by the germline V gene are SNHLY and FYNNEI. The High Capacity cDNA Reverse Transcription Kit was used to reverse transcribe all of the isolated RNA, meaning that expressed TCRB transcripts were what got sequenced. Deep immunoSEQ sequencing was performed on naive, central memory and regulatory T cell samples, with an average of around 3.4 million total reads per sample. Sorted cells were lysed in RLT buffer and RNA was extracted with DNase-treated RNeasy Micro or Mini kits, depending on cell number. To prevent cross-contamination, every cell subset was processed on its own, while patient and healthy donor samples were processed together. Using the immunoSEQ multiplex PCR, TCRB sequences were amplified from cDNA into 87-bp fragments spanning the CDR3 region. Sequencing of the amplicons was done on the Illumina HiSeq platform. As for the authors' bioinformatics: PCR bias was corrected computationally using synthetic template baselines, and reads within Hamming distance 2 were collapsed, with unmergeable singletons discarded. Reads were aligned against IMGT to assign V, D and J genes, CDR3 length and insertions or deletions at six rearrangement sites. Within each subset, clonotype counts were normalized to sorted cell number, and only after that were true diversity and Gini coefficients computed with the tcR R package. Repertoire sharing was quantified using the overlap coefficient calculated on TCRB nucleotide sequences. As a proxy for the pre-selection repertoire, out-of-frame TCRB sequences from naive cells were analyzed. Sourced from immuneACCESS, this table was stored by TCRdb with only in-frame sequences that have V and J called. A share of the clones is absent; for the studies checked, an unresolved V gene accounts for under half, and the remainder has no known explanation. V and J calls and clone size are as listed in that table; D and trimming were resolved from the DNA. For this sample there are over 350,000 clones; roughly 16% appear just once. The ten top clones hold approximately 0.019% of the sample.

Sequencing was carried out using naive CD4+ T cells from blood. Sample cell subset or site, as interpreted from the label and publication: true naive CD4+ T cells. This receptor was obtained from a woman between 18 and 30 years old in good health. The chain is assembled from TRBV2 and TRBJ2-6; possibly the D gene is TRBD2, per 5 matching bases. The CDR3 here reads CASEGTGANVLTF. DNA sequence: TGTGCCAGCGAGGGTACCGGGGCCAACGTCCTGACTTTC.